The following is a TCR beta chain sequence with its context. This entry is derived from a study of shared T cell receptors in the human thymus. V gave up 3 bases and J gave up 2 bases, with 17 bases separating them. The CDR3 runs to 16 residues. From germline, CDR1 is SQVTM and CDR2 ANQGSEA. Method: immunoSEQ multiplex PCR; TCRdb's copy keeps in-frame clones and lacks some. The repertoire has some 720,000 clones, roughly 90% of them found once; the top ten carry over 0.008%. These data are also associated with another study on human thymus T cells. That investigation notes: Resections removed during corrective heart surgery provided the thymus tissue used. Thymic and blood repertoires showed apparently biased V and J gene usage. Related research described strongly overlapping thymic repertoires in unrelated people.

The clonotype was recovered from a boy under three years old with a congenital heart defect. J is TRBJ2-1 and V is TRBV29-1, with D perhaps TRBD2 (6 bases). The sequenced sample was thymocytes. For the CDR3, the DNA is TGCAGCGTTGACTGCGGGACCCAGGAAGCCTACAATGAGCAGTTCTTC. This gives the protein CSVDCGTQEAYNEQFF.